This T cell receptor (gamma chain) was obtained from a study of gammadelta T cells in human blood. Study conclusions and caveats: Microbial exposure reportedly appeared to drive polyclonal expansion of innate gamma-delta T cells right after birth.

By frequency in the sample, this clone is hyperexpanded. Its target is not known. Other nucleotide sequences in the sample specify the same CDR3. V shed 0 bases, J shed 7 bases, and the junction held 3 bases outside the gene matches. CDR3 length: 16 residues. Germline V CDR1 and CDR2: GITISATS, ISYDGTV (reference sequence). TCRdb reapplied CATT to the RT-PCR reads. This table holds 99 gamma-chain clones. This sequence was found in a human donor. The rearrangement links TRGV9 to TRGJP. Sequenced: Vgamma9Vdelta2 gamma-delta T cells from adult blood. CDR3 coding DNA: TGTGCCTTGTGGGAGGTGCAGGAGTTGGGCAAAAAAATCAAGGTATTT. Encoded protein: CALWEVQELGKKIKVF.